This T cell receptor beta chain was obtained from a study of cytomegalovirus exposure and HLA in healthy donors. The study, taken as a whole, reports: TCR beta V- and J-gene trimming was later associated with a missense DCLRE1C variant.

This clone was detected a few times. Its antigen is undetermined. Trimming took off 4 bases at V and 1 base at J, with 7 bases between the two ends. There are 14 residues in the CDR3. CDR1 is LNHNV, CDR2 YYDKDF, per germline (reference sequence). In the PCR, 60 Vbeta and 13 Jbeta primers were used. Some clones are missing from TCRdb's copy, which holds only in-frame ones; the method was immunoSEQ multiplex PCR. The profile shows around 120,000 clones, almost 85% of them singletons. The TCR sequence derives from a boy under 10 years old in good health and CMV-seronegative. The sequencing input was PBMCs. The chain carries TRBV15 and TRBJ2-2; D remains unclear. CDR3 protein: CATSTDLNTGELFF. DNA for the CDR3: TGTGCCACCAGCACTGACTTGAACACCGGGGAGCTGTTTTTT.